One and the same sample provided the 16 T cell receptor beta chains below, sequenced in a study of early T cells in non-severe SARS-CoV-2 infection. TCRdb re-derived calls from the 5' RACE reads in MiXCR, one entry per CDR3 protein. The table has about 31,000 distinct CDR3 sequences, under 6% seen once. Sequencing used whole blood. These receptors all come from an adult who was a healthcare worker with PCR-confirmed SARS-CoV-2 infection or an uninfected control (not recorded which).

The CDR3 DNA sequence: TGTGCCTGGAGTGTTGGAGTAGCGGGAGGGCCTAGGGAGACCCAGTACTTC. Its protein product is CAWSVGVAGGPRETQYF. The rearrangement links TRBV30 to TRBJ2-5; 11 bases fit TRBD2. The CDR3 is 17 residues long. Per germline, CDR1 GTSNPN and CDR2 SVGIG (reference sequence). With 0 bases clipped from V and 5 bases from J, the junction kept 11 bases outside the gene matches.

At least ten counts were recorded for this clonotype. The chain joins TRBV12-3 or TRBV12-4 to TRBJ1-4, with TRBD1 matching 8 bases. CDR3 size: 16 residues. J gave up 6 bases and V 3 bases, and 9 bases lay outside the gene matches. In nucleotides, the CDR3 is TGTGCCAGCAGTTTTGGCTTGACAGGGGCCGATGAAAAACTGTTTTTT. Protein product: CASSFGLTGADEKLFF.

This clonotype has at least ten counts. The chain employs TRBV9 and TRBJ1-1, with D hard to call. This CDR3 comprises 14 residues. Germline lookup yields CDR1 SGDLS and CDR2 YYNGEE. V was pared by 3 bases and J by 1 base, with 10 bases between. The CDR3 here is CASSAAQRNTEAFF. DNA of the CDR3: TGTGCCAGCAGCGCCGCACAGAGGAACACTGAAGCTTTCTTT.

There are many counts of this clonotype. This chain uses TRBV5-4 with TRBJ2-5; 12 nucleotides match TRBD2. Germline V gene data show CDR1 as SGHNT and CDR2 as YYREEE (reference sequence). Germline trimming cut 3 bases from V and 5 bases from J; bases unmatched to any gene: 8. This CDR3 comprises 16 residues. The CDR3 nucleotides read TGTGCCAGCAGCTCCCCCCTAGCGGGAGGGCCGGAGACCCAGTACTTC. Translated: CASSSPLAGGPETQYF.

At least ten counts were recorded for this clonotype. V and J are TRBV3-1 and TRBJ1-1; D not certain. The CDR3 has 15 amino acids. Trimming cost V 5 bases and J 1 base, with 14 bases left between them. Germline CDR1 reads LGHDT; CDR2 reads YNNKEL (reference sequence). The CDR3 region has the DNA TGTGCCAGCAGCGCGTCGATTGAGCAGAACACTGAAGCTTTCTTT. It is translated as CASSASIEQNTEAFF.

There are many counts of this clonotype. The V gene is TRBV3-1, the J gene TRBJ1-2; D possibly corresponds to TRBD1 (6 bases). The CDR3 sequence is 15 residues long. V was shortened by 4 bases and J by 2 bases, with 14 bases between the two germline ends. Germline V lookup: CDR1 LGHDT, CDR2 YNNKEL (reference sequence). The CDR3 nucleotides are TGTGCCAGCAGCCCCCGGACAGCGTTAAACTATGGCTACACCTTC. Translated: CASSPRTALNYGYTF.

This clonotype was picked up many times. This chain connects TRBV4-3 to TRBJ2-5, with TRBD2 identical over 7 bases. The length of the CDR3 is 14 residues. The V gene end was trimmed by 3 bases and the J gene end by 2 bases; junction bases not matched to a gene: 3. Germline V gene sequence: CDR1 LGHNA, CDR2 YSLEER. CDR3 residues: CASSHGLVQETQYF. DNA of the CDR3: TGCGCCAGCAGCCACGGACTAGTACAAGAGACCCAGTACTTC.

A note on this clonotype: One base away lies a much larger clone, so this may be a sequencing read error. CDR3 sequence reads: CASSSERLSSYEQYF. The CDR3 DNA is TGTGCCAGCAGCTCAGAGCGGCTGAGCTCCTACGAGCAGTACTTC. The chain links TRBV7-3 to TRBJ2-7; maybe TRBD2 (5 bases). The CDR3 extends over 15 amino acids. CDR1 and CDR2 (germline): SGHTA, FQGTGA. V lost 4 bases and J 0 bases, leaving 13 bases between the germline ends.

This clonotype was found many times. This chain uses TRBV29-1 with TRBJ1-1, with D maybe TRBD1 (5 bases). The ends were cut back, 7 bases at V and 3 bases at J, with 12 bases in the middle. This CDR3 region has 12 residues. Germline assignment: CDR1 SQVTM and CDR2 ANQGSEA. DNA for the CDR3: TGCAGCGCCAAAGCGGGGGACACTGAAGCTTTCTTT. It specifies CSAKAGDTEAFF.

This clonotype was detected many times. This CDR3 reads CASSDLLEQFF. The DNA of the CDR3 is TGTGCCAGCAGTGATCTCCTTGAGCAGTTCTTC. The rearrangement joins TRBV25-1 to TRBJ2-1; the D is unclear. From germline, CDR1 is MGHDK and CDR2 SYGVNS. V dropped 3 bases and J dropped 9 bases, with 6 bases sitting between them. This CDR3 spans 11 amino acids.

This clonotype was seen at least ten times. The genes are TRBV7-6 and TRBJ2-4, with TRBD1 matching 9 bases. The CDR3 consists of 15 residues. V lost 5 bases, J lost 3 bases, and 5 bases stayed unmatched. Germline CDR1 is SGHVS and CDR2 is FNYEAQ. The CDR3 spells CASSPDRGVKNIQYF. CDR3 in DNA: TGTGCCAGCAGCCCCGACAGGGGGGTCAAAAACATTCAGTACTTC.

This sequence joins TRBV6-2 or TRBV6-3 and TRBJ1-1; 12 nucleotides line up with TRBD1. Germline trimming cut 0 bases from V and 8 bases from J; bases unmatched to any gene: 13. CDR3 size: 18 residues. The germline CDR1 and CDR2 sequences are MNHEY and SVGEGT. CDR3 nucleotides: TGTGCCAGCAGTTACTCACCGGGACAGGGGGCTTCCTGGGACGAAGCTTTCTTT. Its protein is CASSYSPGQGASWDEAFF.

This clonotype was counted ten times or more. This rearrangement joins TRBV20-1 to TRBJ2-2; 7 nucleotides agree with TRBD2. Germline CDR1 DFQATT, CDR2 SNEGSKA (reference sequence). The CDR3 has 18 residues. The ends lost 0 bases at V and 3 bases at J; junction bases unmatched: 13. As DNA, the CDR3 is TGCAGTGCTAGAGAGGGACCTGGCGGGGGTTCGGACACCGGGGAGCTGTTTTTT. Amino acids: CSAREGPGGGSDTGELFF.

This clonotype was observed many times. The rearrangement uses TRBV6-1 and TRBJ2-7; TRBD1 might be the D (5 bases). CDR1 and CDR2 from the germline V gene are MNHNS and SASEGT. The ends were cut back, 3 bases at V and 5 bases at J, with 8 bases in the middle. The CDR3 runs 12 residues. This CDR3 is CASSEFRDEQYF. CDR3 DNA sequence: TGTGCCAGCAGTGAGTTCAGGGACGAGCAGTACTTC.

This clonotype was recorded many times. J is TRBJ2-7 and V is TRBV29-1; D is undetermined. Germline CDR1 SQVTM, CDR2 ANQGSEA. The CDR3 is made up of 13 amino acids. The ends were cut back, 5 bases at V and 3 bases at J, with 14 bases in the middle. This CDR3 is CSVKQPGSYEQYF. In DNA, the CDR3 is TGCAGCGTTAAACAGCCTGGAAGCTACGAGCAGTACTTC.

This clonotype was seen many times. V usage is TRBV5-5 and J usage is TRBJ1-2; D perhaps matches TRBD1 (5 bases). The germline CDR1 and CDR2 sequences are SGHKS and YYEKEE (reference sequence). The CDR3 covers 13 residues. V lost 2 bases, J lost 4 bases, and 9 bases lay in between. CDR3 region: CASSFRGFYGYTF. The CDR3 DNA is TGTGCCAGCAGCTTCCGGGGGTTCTATGGCTACACCTTC.